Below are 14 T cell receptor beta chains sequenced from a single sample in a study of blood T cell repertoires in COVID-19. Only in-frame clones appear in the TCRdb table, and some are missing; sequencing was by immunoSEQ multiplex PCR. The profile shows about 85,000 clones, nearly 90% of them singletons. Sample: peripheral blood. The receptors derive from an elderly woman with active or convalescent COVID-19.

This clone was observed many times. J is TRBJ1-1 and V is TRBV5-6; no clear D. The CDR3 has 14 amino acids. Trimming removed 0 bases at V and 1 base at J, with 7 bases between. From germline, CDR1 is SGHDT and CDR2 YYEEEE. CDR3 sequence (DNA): TGTGCCAGCAGCTTGGCAGGAACGAACACTGAAGCTTTCTTT. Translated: CASSLAGTNTEAFF.

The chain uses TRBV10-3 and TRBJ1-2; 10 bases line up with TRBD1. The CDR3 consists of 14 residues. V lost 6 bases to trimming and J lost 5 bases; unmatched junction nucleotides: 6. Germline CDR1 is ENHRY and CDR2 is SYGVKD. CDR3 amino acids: CAIRRTGGGYGYTF. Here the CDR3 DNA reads TGTGCCATCAGGAGGACAGGGGGTGGATATGGCTACACCTTC.

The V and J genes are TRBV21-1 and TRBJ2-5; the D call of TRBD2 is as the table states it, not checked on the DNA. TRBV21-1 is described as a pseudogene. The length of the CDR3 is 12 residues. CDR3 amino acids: CAIGTSGSDQYF. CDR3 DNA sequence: TGTGCCATCGGGACTAGCGGGAGTGACCAGTACTTC.

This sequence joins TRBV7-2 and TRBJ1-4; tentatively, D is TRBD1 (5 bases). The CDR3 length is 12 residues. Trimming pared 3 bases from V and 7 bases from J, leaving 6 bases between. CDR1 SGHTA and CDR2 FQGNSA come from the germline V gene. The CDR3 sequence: CASSFTGEKLFF. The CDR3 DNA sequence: TGTGCCAGCAGCTTCACAGGTGAAAAACTGTTTTTT.

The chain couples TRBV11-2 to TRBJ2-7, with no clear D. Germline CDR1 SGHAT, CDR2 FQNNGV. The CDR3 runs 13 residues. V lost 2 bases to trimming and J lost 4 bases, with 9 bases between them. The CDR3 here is CASSLLGRYEQYF. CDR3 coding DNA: TGTGCCAGCAGCTTACTAGGTCGGTACGAGCAGTACTTC.

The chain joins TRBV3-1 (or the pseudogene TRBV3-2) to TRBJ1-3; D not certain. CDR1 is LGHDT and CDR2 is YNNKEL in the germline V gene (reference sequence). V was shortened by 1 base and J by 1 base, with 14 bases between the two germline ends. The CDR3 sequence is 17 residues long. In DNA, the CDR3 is TGTGCCAGCAGCCAAGCCCCGGGGATGGTATCTGGAAACACCATATATTTT. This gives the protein CASSQAPGMVSGNTIYF.

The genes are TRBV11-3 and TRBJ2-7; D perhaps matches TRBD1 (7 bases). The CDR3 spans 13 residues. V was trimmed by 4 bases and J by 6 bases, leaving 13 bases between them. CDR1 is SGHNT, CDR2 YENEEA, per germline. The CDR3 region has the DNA TGTGCCAGCAGCTCACACAGGGGAGGCGAGCAGTACTTC. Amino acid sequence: CASSSHRGGEQYF.

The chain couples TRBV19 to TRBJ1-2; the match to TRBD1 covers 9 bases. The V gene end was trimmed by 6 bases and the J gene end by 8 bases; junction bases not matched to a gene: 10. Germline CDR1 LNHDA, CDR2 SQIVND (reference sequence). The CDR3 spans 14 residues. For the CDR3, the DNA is TGTGCCAGTAGCCCTTCACAGGGGGCAGGAGGCTACACCTTC. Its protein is CASSPSQGAGGYTF. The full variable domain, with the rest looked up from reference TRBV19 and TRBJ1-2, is DGGITQSPKYLFRKEGQNVTLSCEQNLNHDAMYWYRQDPGQGLRLIYYSQIVNDFQKGDIAEGYSVSREKKESFPLTVTSAQKNPTAFYLCASSPSQGAGGYTFGSGTRLTVV.

CDR3: CASSQTATSPLHF. The CDR3 DNA reads as TGCGCCAGCAGCCAAACTGCAACTTCACCCCTCCACTTT. The chain is built from TRBV4-3 and TRBJ1-6; D remains unclear. Germline values: CDR1 LGHNA, CDR2 YSLEER. This CDR3 is built from 13 residues. Trimming stripped 2 bases from V and 9 bases from J, with 8 bases between.

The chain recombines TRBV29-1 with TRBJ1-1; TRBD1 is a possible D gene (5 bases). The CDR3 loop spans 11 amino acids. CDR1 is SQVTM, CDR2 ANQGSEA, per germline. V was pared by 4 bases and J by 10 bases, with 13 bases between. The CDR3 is CSVGPQGPAFF. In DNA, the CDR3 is TGCAGCGTTGGACCCCAGGGTCCAGCTTTCTTT.

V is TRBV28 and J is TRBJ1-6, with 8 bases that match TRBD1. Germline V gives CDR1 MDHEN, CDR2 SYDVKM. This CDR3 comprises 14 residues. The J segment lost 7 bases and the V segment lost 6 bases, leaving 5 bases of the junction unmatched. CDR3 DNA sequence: TGTGCCAGCAGAGTGACAGGGGACAATTCACCCCTCCACTTT. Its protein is CASRVTGDNSPLHF. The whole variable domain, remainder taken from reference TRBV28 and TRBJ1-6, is DVKVTQSSRYLVKRTGEKVFLECVQDMDHENMFWYRQDPGLGLRLIYFSYDVKMKEKGDIPEGYSVSREKKERFSLILESASTNQTSMYLCASRVTGDNSPLHFGNGTRLTVT.

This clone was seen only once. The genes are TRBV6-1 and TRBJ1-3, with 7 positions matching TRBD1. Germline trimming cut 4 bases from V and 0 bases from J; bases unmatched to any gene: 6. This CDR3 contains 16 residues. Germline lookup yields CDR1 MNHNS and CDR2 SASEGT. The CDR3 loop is CASSARDRSSGNTIYF. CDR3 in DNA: TGTGCCAGCAGTGCAAGGGACAGAAGCTCTGGAAACACCATATATTTT.

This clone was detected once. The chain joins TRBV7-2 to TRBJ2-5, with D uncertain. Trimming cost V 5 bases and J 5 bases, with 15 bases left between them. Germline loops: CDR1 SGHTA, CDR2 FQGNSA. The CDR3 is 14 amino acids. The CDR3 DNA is TGTGCCAGCAGCCAGTCTTTCCTCACCGAGACCCAGTACTTC. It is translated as CASSQSFLTETQYF.

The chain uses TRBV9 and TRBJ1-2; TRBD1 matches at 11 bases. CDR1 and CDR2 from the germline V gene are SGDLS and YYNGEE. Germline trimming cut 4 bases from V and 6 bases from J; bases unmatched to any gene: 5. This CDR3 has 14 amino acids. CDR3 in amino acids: CASSKDRGRDGYTF. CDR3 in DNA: TGTGCCAGCAGCAAGGACAGGGGGCGAGATGGCTACACCTTC.